This T cell receptor (beta chain) was captured in a study of blood T cell repertoires in COVID-19. Study context: Sample material is recorded as cDNA or gDNA derived from T cells, B-cell-depleted T cells, or PBMCs.

TCRdb keeps only in-frame clones here, not all; method: immunoSEQ multiplex PCR. The table shows about 350,000 clones, with over 85% occurring only once. V was clipped by 4 bases and J by 4 bases; unmatched bases: 1. Germline V gene sequence: CDR1 LNHDA, CDR2 SQIVND (reference sequence). The CDR3 contains 15 residues. This TCR came from a woman aged 55 to 70 with COVID-19, enrolled during active disease. This chain connects TRBV19 to TRBJ2-5, with 15 bases identical to TRBD2. Sequenced input: peripheral blood. Here the CDR3 DNA reads TGTGCCAGTAGTAGGGGACTAGCGGGGGGAGAGACCCAGTACTTC. This encodes CASSRGLAGGETQYF. The full variable domain, completed using reference TRBV19 and TRBJ2-5, is DGGITQSPKYLFRKEGQNVTLSCEQNLNHDAMYWYRQDPGQGLRLIYYSQIVNDFQKGDIAEGYSVSREKKESFPLTVTSAQKNPTAFYLCASSRGLAGGETQYFGPGTRLLVL.